The 6 T cell receptor beta chains listed next were all sequenced from one sample in a study of blood T cell repertoires in COVID-19. TCRdb's copy holds only in-frame clones and misses some; the assay was immunoSEQ multiplex PCR. This table holds about 70,000 clones, roughly 87% found once. Sequencing was carried out using peripheral blood. These receptors all stem from an elderly woman with acute or convalescent COVID-19.

This rearrangement joins TRBV5-1 to TRBJ2-3; possibly TRBD1 for D (5 bases). This CDR3 comprises 14 residues. Germline loops: CDR1 SGHRS, CDR2 YFSETQ. Between the trimmed V and J ends, which lost 0 bases and 3 bases, there was a span of 8 bases. DNA of the CDR3: TGCGCCAGCAGCTTGGCCAGGGAAACAGATACGCAGTATTTT. Encoded protein: CASSLARETDTQYF.

The chain combines TRBV28 with TRBJ1-2; TRBD1 matches 8 bases. V was pared by 5 bases and J by 4 bases, with 6 bases of the junction left unmatched. CDR3 length equals 14 residues. Per germline, CDR1 MDHEN and CDR2 SYDVKM. In DNA, the CDR3 is TGTGCCAGCAGTCTAGGACAGGGACGCTATGGCTACACCTTC. Translation gives CASSLGQGRYGYTF.

This clone appeared once. This CDR3 reads CASSLVGGRVKDTQYF. In nucleotides, the CDR3 is TGCGCCAGCAGCTTGGTTGGCGGGAGGGTTAAAGATACGCAGTATTTT. The chain joins TRBV5-1 to TRBJ2-3; 9 bases fit TRBD2. This CDR3 is built from 16 residues. V was pared by 0 bases and J by 5 bases, with 7 bases of the junction left unmatched. Per germline, CDR1 SGHRS and CDR2 YFSETQ.

The chain combines TRBV6-5 with TRBJ2-4, with D hard to call. With 6 bases removed from V and 6 bases from J, the gap between germline ends came to 12 bases. The germline V gene has CDR1 MNHEY and CDR2 SVGAGI. The CDR3 sequence is 13 residues long. The CDR3 reads CASSPTWINIQYF. CDR3 DNA: TGTGCCAGCAGCCCGACTTGGATAAACATTCAGTACTTC.

Here the CDR3 DNA reads TGTGCCAGCAGGAGACCAGGGAACACTGAAGCTTTCTTT. It codes for CASRRPGNTEAFF. The chain combines TRBV2 with TRBJ1-1, with unresolved D. Germline loops: CDR1 SNHLY, CDR2 FYNNEI. The CDR3 loop spans 13 amino acids. V was trimmed by 6 bases and J by 1 base, leaving 9 bases between them.

The chain links TRBV24-1 to TRBJ2-3, with no clear D. V was trimmed by 1 base and J by 1 base, leaving 11 bases between them. The CDR3 runs 16 residues. Germline values: CDR1 KGHDR, CDR2 SFDVKD. CDR3 DNA sequence: TGTGCCACCAGTGATTTAAGGTTAGAGGGCACAGATACGCAGTATTTT. This gives the protein CATSDLRLEGTDTQYF.